This TCR beta chain was recovered during a study of cytomegalovirus exposure and HLA in healthy donors. Study-level results: It was reported that the classifier diagnosed cytomegalovirus status with high specificity and sensitivity in both the original and validation cohorts. Upon later analysis, HLA-associated TCR beta chains proved more clonally expanded than other, equally common chains. Links to common viral pathogens appeared, in a later analysis, for several of the most significant clusters. In vitro confirmation showed a few CMV-associated chains to be CMV antigen specific.

Comment on this clone: Its antigen is not identified.

PCR amplification relied on 60 Vbeta primers (plus 13 Jbeta primers). Here immunoSEQ multiplex PCR was the method, and the copy in TCRdb shows in-frame clones only, minus some. The repertoire holds 90,000 to 140,000 clones, with roughly 79% as singletons. Input material: PBMCs. This receptor was taken from a male donor in good health and CMV-seronegative.

This CDR3 reads CASSQEIAGIYNEQFF. DNA of the CDR3: TGCGCCAGCAGCCAAGAGATAGCGGGCATATACAATGAGCAGTTCTTC. The chain combines TRBV4-3 with TRBJ2-1; 7 positions match TRBD2. The length of the CDR3 is 16 residues. V shed 0 bases and J 4 bases; nucleotides not matched to a gene: 6. From germline, CDR1 is LGHNA and CDR2 YSLEER.